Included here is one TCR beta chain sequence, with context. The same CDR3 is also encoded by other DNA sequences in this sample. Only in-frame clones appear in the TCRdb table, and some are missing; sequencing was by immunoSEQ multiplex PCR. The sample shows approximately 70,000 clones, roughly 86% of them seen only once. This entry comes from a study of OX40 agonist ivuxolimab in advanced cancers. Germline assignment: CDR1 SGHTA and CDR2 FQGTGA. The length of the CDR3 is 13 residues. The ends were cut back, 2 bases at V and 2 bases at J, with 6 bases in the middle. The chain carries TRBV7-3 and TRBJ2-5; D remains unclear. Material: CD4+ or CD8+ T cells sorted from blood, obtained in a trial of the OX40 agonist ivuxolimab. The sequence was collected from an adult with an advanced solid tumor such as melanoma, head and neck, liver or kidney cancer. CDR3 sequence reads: CASSLGPQETQYF. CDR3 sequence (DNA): TGTGCCAGCAGCTTAGGGCCTCAAGAGACCCAGTACTTC.